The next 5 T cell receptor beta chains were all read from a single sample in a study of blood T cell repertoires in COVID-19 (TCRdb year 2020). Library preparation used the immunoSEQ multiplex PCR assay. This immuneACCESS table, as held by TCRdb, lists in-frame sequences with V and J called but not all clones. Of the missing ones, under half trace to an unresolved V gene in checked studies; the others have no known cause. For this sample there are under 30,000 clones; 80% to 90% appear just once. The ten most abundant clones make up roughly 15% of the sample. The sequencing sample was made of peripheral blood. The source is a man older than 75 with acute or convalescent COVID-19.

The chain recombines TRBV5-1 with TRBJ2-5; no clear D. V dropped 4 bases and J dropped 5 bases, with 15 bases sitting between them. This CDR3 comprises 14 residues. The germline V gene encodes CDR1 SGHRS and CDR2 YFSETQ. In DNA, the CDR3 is TGCGCCAGCAGCCCCACGTTAGCTGGGGAGACCCAGTACTTC. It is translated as CASSPTLAGETQYF.

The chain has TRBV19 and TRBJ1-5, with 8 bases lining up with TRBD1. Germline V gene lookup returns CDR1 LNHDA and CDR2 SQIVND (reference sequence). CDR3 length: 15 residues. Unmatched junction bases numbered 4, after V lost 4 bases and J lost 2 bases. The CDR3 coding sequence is TGTGCCAGTAGTACCCGGACAGGGCGCAATCAGCCCCAGCATTTT. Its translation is CASSTRTGRNQPQHF.

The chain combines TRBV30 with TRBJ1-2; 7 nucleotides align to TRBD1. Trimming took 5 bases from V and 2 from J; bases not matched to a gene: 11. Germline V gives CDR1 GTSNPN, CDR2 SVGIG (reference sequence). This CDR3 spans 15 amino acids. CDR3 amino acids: CAWGFPGQQNYGYTF. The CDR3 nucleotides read TGTGCCTGGGGGTTTCCGGGACAGCAGAACTATGGCTACACCTTC.

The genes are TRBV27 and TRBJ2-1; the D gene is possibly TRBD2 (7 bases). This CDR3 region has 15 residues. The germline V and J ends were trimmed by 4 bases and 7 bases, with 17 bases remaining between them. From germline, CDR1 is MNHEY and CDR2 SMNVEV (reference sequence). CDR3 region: CASSYGPRGGNEQFF. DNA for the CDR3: TGTGCCAGCAGTTACGGTCCTAGGGGGGGAAATGAGCAGTTCTTC.

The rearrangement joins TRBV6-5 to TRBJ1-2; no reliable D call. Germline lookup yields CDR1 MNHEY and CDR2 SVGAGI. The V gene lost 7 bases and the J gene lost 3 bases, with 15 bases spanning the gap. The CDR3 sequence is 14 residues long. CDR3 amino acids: CASIAPGVDYGYTF. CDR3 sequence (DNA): TGTGCCAGCATTGCCCCCGGGGTGGACTATGGCTACACCTTC.